The sequence of this TCR beta chain was determined in a study of T cell responses to AZD1222 COVID-19 vaccine. Whole-study findings and limits: Spike-specific TCRs gained breadth and depth after people received two AZD1222 doses.

The CDR3 runs to 14 residues. CDR1 is SNHLY and CDR2 is FYNNEI in the germline V gene. Losses at the gene ends were 6 bases for V and 4 bases for J; bases not matched to a gene: 9. Data came from immunoSEQ multiplex PCR; TCRdb stores just in-frame clones and leaves some out. The sample consists of some 79,000 clones, less than 85% of them appearing once. Pooling was applied to second doses at about 4 or about 12 weeks. Turning to this clone: Its antigen is still unknown. At the DNA level, this CDR3 is encoded by other sequences in the same sample as well.

The sequencing here drew on peripheral blood, taken 28 days after the second AZD1222 dose. The chain recombines TRBV2 with TRBJ2-7, with 7 bases lining up with TRBD2. The sequence derives from an adult who received the AZD1222 COVID-19 vaccine. This CDR3 reads CASSLGTGGYEQYF. The CDR3 nucleotides read TGTGCCAGCAGCCTGGGAACGGGGGGTTACGAGCAGTACTTC.